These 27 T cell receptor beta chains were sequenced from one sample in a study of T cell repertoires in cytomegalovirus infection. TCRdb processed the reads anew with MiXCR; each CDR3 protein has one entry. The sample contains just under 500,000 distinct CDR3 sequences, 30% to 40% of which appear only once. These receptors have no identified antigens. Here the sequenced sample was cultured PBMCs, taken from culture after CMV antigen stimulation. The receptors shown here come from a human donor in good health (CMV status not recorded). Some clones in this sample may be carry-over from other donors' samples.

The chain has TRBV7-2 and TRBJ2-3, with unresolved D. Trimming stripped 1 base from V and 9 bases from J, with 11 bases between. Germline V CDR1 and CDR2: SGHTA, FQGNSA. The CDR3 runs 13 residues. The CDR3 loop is CASSLGFGETQYF. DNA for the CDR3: TGTGCCAGCAGCTTAGGGTTTGGCGAAACGCAGTATTTT.

In nucleotides, the CDR3 is TGTGCCAGCAGTTTTCTTAGCGGAGGAACCTACGAGCAGTACTTC. It specifies CASSFLSGGTYEQYF. The chain combines TRBV27 with TRBJ2-7; D is perhaps TRBD2 (6 bases). This CDR3 is 15 amino acids long. The V end lost 3 bases, the J end lost 2 bases, and 14 bases lay between the germline ends. CDR1 and CDR2 from the germline V gene are MNHEY and SMNVEV (reference sequence).

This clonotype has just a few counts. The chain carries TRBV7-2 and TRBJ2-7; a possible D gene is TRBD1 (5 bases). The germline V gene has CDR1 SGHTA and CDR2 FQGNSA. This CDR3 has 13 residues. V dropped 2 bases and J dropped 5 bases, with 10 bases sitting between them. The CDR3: CASSLSGNHEQYF. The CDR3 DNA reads TGTGCCAGCAGCTTATCAGGGAACCACGAGCAGTACTTC. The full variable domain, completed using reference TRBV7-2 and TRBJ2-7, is GAGVSQSPSNKVTEKGKDVELRCDPISGHTALYWYRQSLGQGLEFLIYFQGNSAPDKSGLPSDRFSAERTGGSVSTLTIQRTQQEDSAVYLCASSLSGNHEQYFGPGTRLTVT.

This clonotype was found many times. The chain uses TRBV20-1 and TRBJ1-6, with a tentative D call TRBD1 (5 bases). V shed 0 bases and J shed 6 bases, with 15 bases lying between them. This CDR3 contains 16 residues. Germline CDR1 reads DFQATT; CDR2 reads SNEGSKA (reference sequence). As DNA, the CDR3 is TGCAGTGCTAGAGATCGATCGGGACTGTCTAATTCACCCCTCCACTTT. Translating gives CSARDRSGLSNSPLHF.

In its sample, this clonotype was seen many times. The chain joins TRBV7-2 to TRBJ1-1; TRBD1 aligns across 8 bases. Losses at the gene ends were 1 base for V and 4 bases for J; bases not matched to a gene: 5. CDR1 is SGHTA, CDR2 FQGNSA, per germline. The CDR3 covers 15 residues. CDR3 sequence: CASSLGDRFSTEAFF. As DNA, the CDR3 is TGTGCCAGCAGCTTAGGGGACAGGTTCAGCACTGAAGCTTTCTTT.

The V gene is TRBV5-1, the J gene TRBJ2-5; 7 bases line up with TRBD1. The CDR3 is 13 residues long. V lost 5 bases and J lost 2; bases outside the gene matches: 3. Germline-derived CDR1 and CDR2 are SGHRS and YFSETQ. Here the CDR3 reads CASRRGQQETQYF. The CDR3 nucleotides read TGCGCCAGCAGGAGGGGACAGCAAGAGACCCAGTACTTC.

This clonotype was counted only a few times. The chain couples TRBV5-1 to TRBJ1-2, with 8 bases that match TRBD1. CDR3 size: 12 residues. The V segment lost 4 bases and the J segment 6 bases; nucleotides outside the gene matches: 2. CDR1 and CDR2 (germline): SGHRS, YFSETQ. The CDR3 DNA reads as TGCGCCAGCAGCGTGGACAGGGATGGCTACACCTTC. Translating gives CASSVDRDGYTF. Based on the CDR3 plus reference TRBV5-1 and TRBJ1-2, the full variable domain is KAGVTQTPRYLIKTRGQQVTLSCSPISGHRSVSWYQQTPGQGLQFLFEYFSETQRNKGNFPGRFSGRQFSNSRSEMNVSTLELGDSALYLCASSVDRDGYTFGSGTRLTVV.

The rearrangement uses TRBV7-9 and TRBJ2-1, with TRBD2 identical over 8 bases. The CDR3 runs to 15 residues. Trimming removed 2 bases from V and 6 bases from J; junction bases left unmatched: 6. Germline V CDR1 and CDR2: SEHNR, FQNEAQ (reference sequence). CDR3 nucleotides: TGTGCCAGCAGCTTATGGGCGGGGGGAGGCAATGAGCAGTTCTTC. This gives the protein CASSLWAGGGNEQFF.

The CDR3: CASTGSYEANTGELFF. In DNA, the CDR3 is TGTGCCAGTACTGGATCCTACGAGGCGAACACCGGGGAGCTGTTTTTT. The genes are TRBV19 and TRBJ2-2; D is ambiguous. The V end was cut by 7 bases, the J end by 0 bases, with 15 bases between. CDR3 length equals 16 residues. CDR1 and CDR2 from the germline V gene are LNHDA and SQIVND (reference sequence).

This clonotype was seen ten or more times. The CDR3 spells CASNPGPNTDTQYF. The CDR3 DNA is TGTGCCAGCAACCCGGGTCCAAACACAGATACGCAGTATTTT. This chain joins TRBV7-9 and TRBJ2-3; the D is unclear. Trimming took off 7 bases at V and 2 bases at J, with 13 bases between the two ends. This CDR3 is 14 amino acids long. CDR1 is SEHNR and CDR2 is FQNEAQ in the germline V gene (reference sequence).

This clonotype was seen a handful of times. Here the CDR3 DNA reads TGTGCCAGCAGTTTAGACAAGACTCCCCCTACGCCCCAGCATTTT. This encodes CASSLDKTPPTPQHF. The chain uses TRBV12-3 or TRBV12-4 and TRBJ1-5; D not resolved. The CDR3 runs to 15 residues. Deletions cut 1 base from V and 9 bases from J, with 16 bases between.

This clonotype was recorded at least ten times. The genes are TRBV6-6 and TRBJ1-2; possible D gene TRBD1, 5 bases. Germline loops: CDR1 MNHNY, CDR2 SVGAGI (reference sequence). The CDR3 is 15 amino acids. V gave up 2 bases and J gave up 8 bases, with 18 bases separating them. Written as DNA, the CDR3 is TGTGCCAGCAGTTACGGGGACCGAATAGGGGAGGGCTACACCTTC. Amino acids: CASSYGDRIGEGYTF.

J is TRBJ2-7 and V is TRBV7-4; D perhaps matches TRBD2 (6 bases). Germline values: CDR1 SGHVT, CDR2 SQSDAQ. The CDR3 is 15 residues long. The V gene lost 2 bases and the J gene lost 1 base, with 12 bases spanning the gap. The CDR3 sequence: CASSLPRGLSYEQYV. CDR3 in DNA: TGTGCCAGCAGCTTACCGAGGGGACTTTCCTACGAGCAGTACGTC.

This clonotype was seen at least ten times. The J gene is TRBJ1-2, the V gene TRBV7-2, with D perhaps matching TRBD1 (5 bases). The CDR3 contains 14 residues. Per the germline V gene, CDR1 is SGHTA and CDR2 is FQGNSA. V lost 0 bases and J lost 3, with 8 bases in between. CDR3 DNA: TGTGCCAGCAGCTTAGCCAGGGCGGACTATGGCTACACCTTC. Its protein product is CASSLARADYGYTF.

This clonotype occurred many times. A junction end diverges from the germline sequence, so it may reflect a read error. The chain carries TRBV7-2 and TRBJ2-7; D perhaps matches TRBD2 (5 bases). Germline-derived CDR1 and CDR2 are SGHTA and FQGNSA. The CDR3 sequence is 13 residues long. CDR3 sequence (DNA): TGTGCCAGCAGCCTAGCACGGGTTAGGGAGCAGTACTTC. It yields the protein CASSLARVREQYF. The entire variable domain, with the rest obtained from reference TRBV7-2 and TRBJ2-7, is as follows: GAGVSQSPSNKVTEKGKDVELRCDPISGHTALYWYRQSLGQGLEFLIYFQGNSAPDKSGLPSDRFSAERTGGSVSTLTIQRTQQEDSAVYLCASSLARVREQYFGPGTRLTVT.

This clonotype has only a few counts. In DNA, the CDR3 is TGTGCCAGCCAACGGACAGGGGGCGGCTTAACTGAAGCTTTCTTT. Amino acid sequence: CASQRTGGGLTEAFF. V is TRBV5-4 and J is TRBJ1-1; TRBD1 matches 11 bases. The germline V gene has CDR1 SGHNT and CDR2 YYREEE (reference sequence). The CDR3 is 15 residues long. Trimming took 7 bases from V and 5 from J; bases not matched to a gene: 10.

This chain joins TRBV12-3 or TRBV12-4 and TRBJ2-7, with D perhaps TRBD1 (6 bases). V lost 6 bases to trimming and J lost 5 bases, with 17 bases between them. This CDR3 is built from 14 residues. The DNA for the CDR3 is TGTGCCAGCAGCCGGGACACGCTTCTCGACGAGCAGTACTTC. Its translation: CASSRDTLLDEQYF.

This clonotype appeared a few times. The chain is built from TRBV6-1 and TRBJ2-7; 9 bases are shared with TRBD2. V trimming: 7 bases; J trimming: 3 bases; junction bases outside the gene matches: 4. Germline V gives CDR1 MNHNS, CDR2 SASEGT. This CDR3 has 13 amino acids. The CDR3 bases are TGTGCCAGCACCCCGACTAGCGGCTACGAGCAGTACTTC. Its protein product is CASTPTSGYEQYF.

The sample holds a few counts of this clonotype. For the CDR3, the DNA is TGTGCCAGCAGTTACTCTCGCGATTCGAGCCACGGTGGAAACACCATATATTTT. Translated: CASSYSRDSSHGGNTIYF. V and J are TRBV6-5 and TRBJ1-3; D not certain. The germline gives CDR1 MNHEY, CDR2 SVGAGI. The ends were cut back, 0 bases at V and 3 bases at J, with 18 bases in the middle. The CDR3 runs to 18 residues.

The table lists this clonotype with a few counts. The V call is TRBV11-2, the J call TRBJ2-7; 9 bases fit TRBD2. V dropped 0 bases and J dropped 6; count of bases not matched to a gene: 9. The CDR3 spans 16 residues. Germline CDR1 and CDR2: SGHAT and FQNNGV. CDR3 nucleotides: TGTGCCAGCAGCTTAGACCTACCGGGACTAGCTGGCGAGCAGTACTTC. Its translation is CASSLDLPGLAGEQYF. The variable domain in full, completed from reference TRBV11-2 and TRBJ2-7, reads EAGVAQSPRYKIIEKRQSVAFWCNPISGHATLYWYQQILGQGPKLLIQFQNNGVVDDSQLPKDRFSAERLKGVDSTLKIQPAKLEDSAVYLCASSLDLPGLAGEQYFGPGTRLTVT.

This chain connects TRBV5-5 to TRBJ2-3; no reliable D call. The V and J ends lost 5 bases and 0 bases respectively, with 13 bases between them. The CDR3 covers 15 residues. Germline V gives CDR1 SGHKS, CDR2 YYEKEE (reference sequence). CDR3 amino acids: CASRGTATSTDTQYF. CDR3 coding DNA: TGTGCCAGCAGGGGCACAGCAACGAGCACAGATACGCAGTATTTT.

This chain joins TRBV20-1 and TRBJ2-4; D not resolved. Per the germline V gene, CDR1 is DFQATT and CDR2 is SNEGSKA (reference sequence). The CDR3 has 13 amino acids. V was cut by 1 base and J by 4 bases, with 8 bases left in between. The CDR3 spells CSARGDLKNIQYF. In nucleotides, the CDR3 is TGCAGTGCTAGAGGGGATCTTAAAAACATTCAGTACTTC.

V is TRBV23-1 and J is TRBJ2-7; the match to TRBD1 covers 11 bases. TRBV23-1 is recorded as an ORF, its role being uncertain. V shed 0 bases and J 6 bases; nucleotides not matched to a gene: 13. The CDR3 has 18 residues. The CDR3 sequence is CASSQSLDRGRPWGEQYV. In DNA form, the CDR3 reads TGCGCCAGCAGTCAATCCCTGGACAGGGGGCGGCCGTGGGGCGAGCAGTACGTC.

CDR3 coding DNA: TGTGCCAGCAGTAAGGCCGGCCTCTACTCCGGGGAGCTGTTTTTT. This encodes CASSKAGLYSGELFF. The chain links TRBV6-8 to TRBJ2-2; the D is unclear. Looked up from germline, CDR1 is MNHGY and CDR2 is SAAAGT. CDR3 length equals 15 residues. Trimming took 5 bases from V and 6 from J, leaving 16 bases between them.

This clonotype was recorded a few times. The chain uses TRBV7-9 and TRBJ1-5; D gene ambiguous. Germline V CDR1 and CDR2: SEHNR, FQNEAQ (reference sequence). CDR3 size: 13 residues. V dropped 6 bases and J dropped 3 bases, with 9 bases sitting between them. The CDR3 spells CASSLAFNQPQHF. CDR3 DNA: TGTGCCAGCAGTCTGGCGTTCAATCAGCCCCAGCATTTT.

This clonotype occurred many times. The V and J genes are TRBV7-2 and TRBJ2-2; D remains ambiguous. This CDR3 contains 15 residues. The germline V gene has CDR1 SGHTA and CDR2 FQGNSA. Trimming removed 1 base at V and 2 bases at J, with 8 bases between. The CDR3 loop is CASSLDGSNTGELFF. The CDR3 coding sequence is TGTGCCAGCAGCTTAGATGGAAGTAACACCGGGGAGCTGTTTTTT.

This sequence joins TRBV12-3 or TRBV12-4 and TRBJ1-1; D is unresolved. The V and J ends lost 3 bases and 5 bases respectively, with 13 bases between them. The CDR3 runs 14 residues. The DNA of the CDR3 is TGTGCCAGCAGTTTTACACCCTCGGGGACTGAAGCTTTCTTT. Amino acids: CASSFTPSGTEAFF.